The source of this T cell receptor beta chain is a study of post-analysis software for immune sequencing data. There are 16 residues in the CDR3. Germline CDR1 and CDR2: SNHLY and FYNNEI. The TCR beta cDNA libraries contained unique molecular identifiers. MiXCR, applied by TCRdb to the PCR reads, yields one record per CDR3 protein. The repertoire holds around 700,000 distinct CDR3 sequences, with 55% to 70% as singletons. The study's findings and limits: Patients carried roughly five TRBV segments more frequently than controls did, and TRBV5-6, TRBV5-1 and TRBV20-1 were among them.

With regard to this clonotype: Antigen unknown. One end of the junction varies from germline; a read error may be responsible.

This clonotype was sampled from a girl aged 2-10 years with multiple sclerosis. V usage is TRBV2 and J usage is TRBJ2-1; no clear D gene. The sequencing input was blood. CDR3 nucleotide sequence: TGCGCCACCAGCTACCGACGGTCACCCAGTGCCAATGAGCAGTTCTTC. Its protein is CATSYRRSPSANEQFF. The full variable domain, its missing parts supplied by reference TRBV2 and TRBJ2-1, is EPEVTQTPSHQVTQMGQEVILRCVPISNHLYFYWYRQILGQKVEFLVSFYNNEISEKSEIFDDQFSVERPDGSNFTLKIRSTKLEDSAMYFCATSYRRSPSANEQFFGPGTRLTVL.